The next 13 T cell receptor beta chains were all read from a single sample in a study of control samples from healthy donors and cancer patients. The table came from immunoSEQ multiplex PCR; TCRdb's copy has only in-frame clones and leaves some out. The table has 170,000 or so clones, more than 85% seen once; the top ten hold around 2.2%. The sequenced sample consisted of blood. The receptors stem from a woman between 40 and 55 years old in good health.

V and J are TRBV12-3 or TRBV12-4 and TRBJ1-1; no definite D call. V lost 2 bases and J lost 6, with 4 bases in between. This CDR3 spans 11 amino acids. The CDR3 bases are TGTGCCAGCAGTTTATCCGCTGAAGCTTTCTTT. It translates to CASSLSAEAFF.

The chain links TRBV2 to TRBJ1-2; D is possibly TRBD1 (6 bases). The V and J ends lost 1 base and 6 bases respectively, with 12 bases between them. Germline assignment: CDR1 SNHLY and CDR2 FYNNEI. The CDR3 spans 14 residues. The CDR3 region is CASSEVRQGHGYTF. CDR3 in DNA: TGTGCCAGCAGTGAAGTTAGGCAGGGGCATGGCTACACCTTC.

The chain has TRBV4-1 and TRBJ1-5, with D possibly TRBD1 on 5 matching bases. Trimming pared 0 bases from V and 1 base from J, leaving 13 bases between. This CDR3 is 17 amino acids long. Germline CDR1 MGHRA, CDR2 YSYEKL. In DNA form, the CDR3 reads TGCGCCAGCAGCCAAGATCCGAGGGGAGGAAGCAATCAGCCCCAGCATTTT. Its translation: CASSQDPRGGSNQPQHF.

This sequence joins TRBV19 and TRBJ1-2; 7 positions match TRBD1. V was pared by 10 bases and J by 1 base, with 12 bases of the junction left unmatched. There are 15 residues in the CDR3. Germline-derived CDR1 and CDR2 are LNHDA and SQIVND (reference sequence). The CDR3 DNA is TGTGCCACCAGGGTCACAGGGGAAGGTAACTATGGCTACACCTTC. The encoded protein is CATRVTGEGNYGYTF.

The chain carries TRBV20-1 and TRBJ2-2; unclear D gene. The V gene lost 3 bases and the J gene lost 5 bases, with 13 bases spanning the gap. The V gene's germline CDR1 is DFQATT and CDR2 SNEGSKA (reference sequence). The CDR3 runs to 14 residues. CDR3 in amino acids: CSASIGLKTGELFF. The CDR3 DNA is TGCAGTGCTAGTATTGGGTTAAAGACCGGGGAGCTGTTTTTT.

J is TRBJ1-4 and V is TRBV6-5; D gene unclear. The CDR3 length is 13 residues. V was pared by 5 bases and J by 5 bases, with 9 bases between. Germline values: CDR1 MNHEY, CDR2 SVGAGI. The CDR3 nucleotides are TGTGCCAGCAGTCGAAAGTCGAATGAAAAACTGTTTTTT. It specifies CASSRKSNEKLFF.

The chain uses TRBV5-1 and TRBJ1-4; D is undetermined. Germline V gives CDR1 SGHRS, CDR2 YFSETQ. The CDR3 is 15 amino acids. V was cut by 0 bases and J by 4 bases, with 10 bases left in between. The CDR3 sequence is CASSLATNVNEKLFF. The CDR3 DNA sequence: TGCGCCAGCAGCTTGGCCACCAACGTTAATGAAAAACTGTTTTTT.

The rearrangement joins TRBV28 to TRBJ1-1; possibly TRBD1 for D (6 bases). The germline V and J ends were trimmed by 4 bases and 3 bases, with 15 bases remaining between them. CDR3 size: 15 residues. CDR1 MDHEN and CDR2 SYDVKM come from the germline V gene. CDR3 DNA: TGTGCCAGCAGTTCCCCGACAGGAGGGGACACTGAAGCTTTCTTT. Protein product: CASSSPTGGDTEAFF. The full variable domain, completed using reference TRBV28 and TRBJ1-1, is DVKVTQSSRYLVKRTGEKVFLECVQDMDHENMFWYRQDPGLGLRLIYFSYDVKMKEKGDIPEGYSVSREKKERFSLILESASTNQTSMYLCASSSPTGGDTEAFFGQGTRLTVV.

The rearrangement joins TRBV7-8 to TRBJ1-1; D is unclear. The V end lost 4 bases, the J end lost 1 base, and 13 bases lay between the germline ends. Germline CDR1 reads SGHVS; CDR2 reads FQNEAQ. This CDR3 has 15 residues. This CDR3 reads CASSWSGRQNTEAFF. CDR3 nucleotides: TGTGCCAGCAGCTGGTCCGGACGTCAGAACACTGAAGCTTTCTTT.

This chain uses TRBV29-1 with TRBJ2-7; D gene ambiguous. CDR1 is SQVTM and CDR2 is ANQGSEA in the germline V gene. The CDR3 is made up of 12 amino acids. This CDR3 reads CGARRDSYEQYF. The CDR3 DNA sequence: TGCGGAGCTCGTCGCGATTCCTACGAGCAGTACTTC.

This sequence joins TRBV5-1 and TRBJ2-1; 8 bases agree with TRBD2. Germline CDR1 reads SGHRS; CDR2 reads YFSETQ. This CDR3 region has 16 residues. With 4 bases clipped from V and 4 bases from J, the junction kept 10 bases outside the gene matches. The CDR3 spells CASSTGERGPYNEQFF. CDR3 DNA sequence: TGCGCCAGCAGCACCGGAGAGCGGGGGCCTTACAATGAGCAGTTCTTC. Variable domain in full (rest from reference TRBV5-1 and TRBJ2-1): KAGVTQTPRYLIKTRGQQVTLSCSPISGHRSVSWYQQTPGQGLQFLFEYFSETQRNKGNFPGRFSGRQFSNSRSEMNVSTLELGDSALYLCASSTGERGPYNEQFFGPGTRLTVL.

The chain is built from TRBV6-4 and TRBJ2-5; 11 bases are shared with TRBD2. The CDR3 consists of 18 residues. Per the germline V gene, CDR1 is MRHNA and CDR2 is SNTAGT. V lost 4 bases, J lost 4 bases, and 14 bases stayed unmatched. This CDR3 reads CASSASTSGAFVSETQYF. The CDR3 DNA is TGTGCCAGCAGTGCCTCGACTAGCGGGGCCTTTGTATCAGAGACCCAGTACTTC.

CDR3 in amino acids: CASTRDRTGEKLFF. In DNA form, the CDR3 reads TGTGCCAGCACAAGGGACAGAACTGGAGAAAAACTGTTTTTT. The chain employs TRBV18 and TRBJ1-4; TRBD1 agrees at 7 bases. The V gene end was trimmed by 8 bases and the J gene end by 8 bases; junction bases not matched to a gene: 11. This CDR3 has 14 residues. CDR1 is KGHSH, CDR2 LQKENI, per germline.